Included here is one TCR beta chain sequence, with context. This clone was counted between two and nine times. Its specific antigen is unknown. Nothing much larger sits one base from this clone, and base qualities are not available. The data were obtained in a study of cytotoxic CD8 clonotypes in ibrutinib-treated CLL (dated by TCRdb to about 2021). Regarding the research as a whole: The cohort included about 15 treatment-naive and eleven to twelve relapsed/refractory patients; under 18 were IGHV unmutated. Partial responses were observed in roughly 24 patients and complete responses in 2; after a median follow-up of 68 months, remission was maintained in about 15 patients and progression was observed in some 12. Response samples were obtained after a median of approximately twelve months of treatment, with a range of about 6 to 36 months. An average of around 250,000 productive templates and 94,082 productive rearrangements was obtained per sample. Of the approximately 90 people in the trial, approximately 28 had longitudinal samples available. Cryopreserved peripheral blood mononuclear cells were collected at three points: before therapy, at response, and at either sustained remission or disease progression. Patients were still on ibrutinib when every remission and progressive disease sample was collected. General findings and caveats noted by the study authors: Public clonotypes were rare and either shrank or stayed stable during treatment, and the rise in clonality at ibrutinib response reflected expansion of private clonotypes. Clonality rose at ibrutinib response, remained stable during sustained remission, and dropped back toward baseline at progression. Baseline clonality was found to be higher than that of age-matched healthy donors and was strongly correlated with circulating CD8+ T-cell counts. Sustained-remission and progressing patients did not have matched sampling times, and lymph node repertoires were not examined.

On a MiSeq, deep resolution sequencing aimed for a depth between 1 in 1 million and 1 in 200,000 T cells, with each clonotype covered approximately 9.2x on average. TCR beta libraries were generated with the immunoSEQ hsTCRB Kit. The paper's processing steps were these. ImmunoSEQ Data Assistant and ImmunoSEQ Analyzer were used for data analysis, and V, D and J genes were assigned according to IMGT definitions. Clonality was computed as one minus normalized Shannon entropy of productive rearrangement frequencies, ranging from 0 to 1. Only overrepresented clonotypes making up at least 0.05% of the repertoire of each patient were included in the public clonotype analysis. Around 14 repertoires from age-matched healthy donors, obtained from immuneACCESS, served as clonality controls. The table was pulled from immuneACCESS by TCRdb, which kept in-frame rearrangements only. Such tables lose some clones; where checked, under half of the loss comes from unresolved V genes, and the rest has no known cause. The V and J calls and clone size are taken from that table; D and trimming were inferred from the DNA. This sample lists about 44,000 clones; almost 70% were detected once. The ten largest clones capture approximately 13% of the sample.

Sample time point, as interpreted from the label and publication: 12 months on ibrutinib. For TCR beta library preparation, about 2.2 micrograms of genomic DNA were extracted from the cryopreserved PBMCs. Longitudinal blood samples from CLL patients on ibrutinib monotherapy underwent high-throughput TCR beta sequencing. Patients were enrolled in a phase 2 open-label single-center ibrutinib monotherapy trial. This sample comprised PBMCs, obtained after 12 months of ibrutinib treatment. The TCR comes from a human donor with chronic lymphocytic leukemia.

CDR3 loop: CASSEPFDREAQHF. The sequenced DNA is TGTGCCAGCAGTGAGCCGTTCGACAGGGAGGCCCAGCATTTT. Rearrangement joined TRBV2 to TRBJ1-5; 7 bases in the junction line up with TRBD1. The germline V gene specifies SNHLY as CDR1 and FYNNEI as CDR2. The CDR3 goes from the cysteine to the phenylalanine over 14 residues. Only the CDR3 DNA stays, 42 bases, in frame from base 1. Clipping removes 3 bases from V and 11 bases from J, with 10 as the unmatched junction base count.